This T cell receptor (beta chain) is drawn from a study of cytomegalovirus exposure and HLA in healthy donors. CDR1 and CDR2 (germline): SGDLS, YYNGEE. The V and J ends lost 1 base and 3 bases respectively, with 8 bases between them. This CDR3 contains 13 residues. This clone was detected once. Sequencing was performed with immunoSEQ multiplex PCR; in TCRdb, only in-frame clones are kept and a portion is missing. The sample includes 150,000 to 200,000 clones, more than 75% seen only once; the top ten take over 1.3%. This receptor was identified in a woman aged 18 to 35 in good health and CMV-seronegative. This chain uses TRBV9 with TRBJ2-7; D is ambiguous. The sequenced sample was PBMCs. Here the CDR3 DNA reads TGTGCCAGCAGCGTATCAGACAACTACGAGCAGTACTTC. As protein: CASSVSDNYEQYF.